These 16 T cell receptor beta chains originate from one sample sequenced in a study of a mutant IDH1 vaccine in newly diagnosed glioma (dated by TCRdb to the early 2020s). Libraries came from the immunoSEQ multiplex PCR assay. TCRdb holds this immuneACCESS table with in-frame rearrangements only. Some clones are missing; in checked studies, unresolved V genes explain under half, and the rest has no known cause. In all, the sample holds some 100,000 clones, and under 90% of those were seen once. The top ten constitute roughly 7.1% of the sample. The time point tag for this specimen amounts to: baseline, week 1 (first vaccination visit). This sample's treatment or condition label indicates: pre-vaccination baseline after standard-of-care therapy. The sequencing used PBMCs, collected from a glioma patient treated with radiotherapy, temozolomide or both. These receptors came from a woman aged 45-65 years with glioma.

The V gene is TRBV2, the J gene TRBJ2-7; TRBD2 matches 10 bases. CDR1 is SNHLY, CDR2 FYNNEI, per germline. With V trimmed by 6 bases and J by 1 base, 12 bases remained unmatched. The CDR3 consists of 17 residues. The CDR3, as DNA: TGTGCCAGCAGGCCGACCCTTCTAGCGGGGGTGTCCTACGAGCAGTACTTC. Translated, it gives CASRPTLLAGVSYEQYF.

The rearrangement links TRBV20-1 to TRBJ1-2, with D maybe TRBD1 (6 bases). CDR3 length equals 11 residues. Germline lookup yields CDR1 DFQATT and CDR2 SNEGSKA (reference sequence). V lost 1 base and J 9 bases, leaving 9 bases between the germline ends. CDR3 coding DNA: TGCAGTGCTAGAGTTCAGGGGAGCTACACCTTC. Translation: CSARVQGSYTF.

A few counts support this clone. The rearrangement links TRBV6-4 to TRBJ2-2; 8 bases match TRBD2. The CDR3 is 15 residues long. V was pared by 0 bases and J by 4 bases, with 1 base of the junction left unmatched. The germline V gene encodes CDR1 MRHNA and CDR2 SNTAGT. The CDR3 here is CASSDSSGGTGELFF. CDR3 DNA sequence: TGTGCCAGCAGTGACTCGAGCGGGGGCACCGGGGAGCTGTTTTTT.

This chain connects TRBV9 to TRBJ1-2; no clear D gene. There are 12 residues in the CDR3. Germline CDR1 and CDR2: SGDLS and YYNGEE. Trimming pared 8 bases from V and 8 bases from J, leaving 16 bases between. Here the CDR3 DNA reads TGTGCCAGTCTAGGCCTGCGTTCCGGCTACACCTTC. This codes for CASLGLRSGYTF.

This clone has a single count. V and J are TRBV6-5 and TRBJ2-7; TRBD1 is a possible D gene (6 bases). CDR1 is MNHEY and CDR2 is SVGAGI in the germline V gene. The CDR3 has 15 residues. Between the trimmed V and J ends, which lost 0 bases and 2 bases, there was a span of 11 bases. This CDR3 reads CASSYSSGTTYEQYF. The CDR3 DNA follows: TGTGCCAGCAGTTACTCGTCAGGGACAACCTACGAGCAGTACTTC.

V gene TRBV2 combines with J gene TRBJ1-2, with 7 bases fitting TRBD1. CDR3 size: 14 residues. Germline CDR1 and CDR2: SNHLY and FYNNEI. The junction had 6 bases not matched to a gene; V was cut back by 8 bases and J by 0 bases. The CDR3 here is CASPGQLANYGYTF. Written as DNA, the CDR3 is TGTGCCAGCCCGGGACAGCTCGCTAACTATGGCTACACCTTC.

V and J are TRBV30 and TRBJ2-1; D could derive from TRBD1 or TRBD2 (5 bases each). With 3 bases removed from V and 6 bases from J, the gap between germline ends came to 18 bases. The CDR3 is 15 residues long. CDR1 is GTSNPN and CDR2 is SVGIG in the germline V gene (reference sequence). Here the CDR3 reads CAWSVKPSRGNEQFF. The CDR3 DNA follows: TGTGCCTGGAGCGTGAAACCATCGAGGGGCAATGAGCAGTTCTTC.

The sample holds a few counts of this clone. The J gene is TRBJ1-3, the V gene TRBV7-2, with D unresolved. CDR1 and CDR2 (germline): SGHTA, FQGNSA. The CDR3 extends over 17 amino acids. V was trimmed by 7 bases and J by 0 bases, leaving 19 bases between them. CDR3 in amino acids: CASTTHREQISGNTIYF. In DNA, the CDR3 is TGTGCCAGCACCACTCACCGGGAACAGATCTCTGGAAACACCATATATTTT.

The CDR3 here is CASSVDPSDSPLHF. CDR3 DNA: TGTGCCAGCAGCGTAGATCCCAGCGATTCACCCCTCCACTTT. The chain uses TRBV9 and TRBJ1-6; D uncertain. CDR1 and CDR2 from the germline V gene are SGDLS and YYNGEE. The CDR3 is 14 amino acids. Deletions cut 0 bases from V and 8 bases from J, with 9 bases between. Supplemented by reference TRBV9 and TRBJ1-6, the full variable domain reads DSGVTQTPKHLITATGQRVTLRCSPRSGDLSVYWYQQSLDQGLQFLIQYYNGEERAKGNILERFSAQQFPDLHSELNLSSLELGDSALYFCASSVDPSDSPLHFGNGTRLTVT.

The genes are TRBV7-2 and TRBJ2-7; weak D call: TRBD1 (6 bases). This CDR3 spans 14 amino acids. V was pared by 3 bases and J by 2 bases, with 11 bases between. Germline V gene data show CDR1 as SGHTA and CDR2 as FQGNSA. CDR3 region: CASSLDSEAYEQYF. The CDR3 bases are TGTGCCAGCAGCTTGGACAGCGAAGCCTACGAGCAGTACTTC.

The J gene is TRBJ1-5, the V gene TRBV15, with a tentative D call TRBD1 (5 bases). Deletions cut 3 bases from V and 2 bases from J, with 11 bases between. Looked up from germline, CDR1 is LNHNV and CDR2 is YYDKDF (reference sequence). This CDR3 has 15 amino acids. CDR3: CATSRGGNGNQPQHF. CDR3 sequence (DNA): TGTGCCACCAGCAGGGGGGGGAACGGCAATCAGCCCCAGCATTTT.

This clone appeared a single time. V and J are TRBV6-1 and TRBJ2-5; 12 positions match TRBD2. In germline, CDR1 is MNHNS, CDR2 SASEGT. This CDR3 spans 15 amino acids. The V gene end was trimmed by 10 bases and the J gene end by 5 bases; junction bases not matched to a gene: 11. The CDR3 protein is CATSWLAGGEETQYF. The CDR3 bases are TGTGCCACCTCATGGCTAGCGGGGGGGGAGGAGACCCAGTACTTC.

The chain's CDR3 is CASSSVQGPDEQYF. CDR3 in DNA: TGTGCCAGCAGCTCCGTACAGGGGCCGGACGAGCAGTACTTC. J is TRBJ2-7 and V is TRBV5-4, with 7 bases identical to TRBD1. The germline V gene has CDR1 SGHNT and CDR2 YYREEE (reference sequence). J lost 5 bases, V lost 3 bases, and 8 bases had no gene match. This CDR3 has 14 residues.

The chain carries TRBV7-9 and TRBJ1-4; D may be TRBD1 (5 bases). This CDR3 has 15 residues. Germline-derived CDR1 and CDR2 are SEHNR and FQNEAQ (reference sequence). Trimming shortened V by 4 bases and J by 6 bases, and 15 bases separated the two germline ends. This CDR3 reads CASSSKEAGYEKLFF. In nucleotides, the CDR3 is TGTGCCAGCAGCTCTAAGGAGGCAGGGTATGAAAAACTGTTTTTT. The complete variable domain, with remaining parts taken from reference TRBV7-9 and TRBJ1-4, reads DTGVSQNPRHKITKRGQNVTFRCDPISEHNRLYWYRQTLGQGPEFLTYFQNEAQLEKSRLLSDRFSAERPKGSFSTLEIQRTEQGDSAMYLCASSSKEAGYEKLFFGSGTQLSVL.

The chain employs TRBV30 and TRBJ2-7, with D maybe TRBD1 (6 bases). Germline V gene lookup returns CDR1 GTSNPN and CDR2 SVGIG (reference sequence). This CDR3 spans 12 amino acids. The germline V and J ends were trimmed by 3 bases and 5 bases, with 11 bases remaining between them. CDR3 nucleotides: TGTGCCTGGAGCCCACAGGGCAACGAGCAGTACTTC. Amino acids: CAWSPQGNEQYF.

This chain joins TRBV4-1 and TRBJ1-3; TRBD1 matches at 7 bases. Germline V gene lookup returns CDR1 MGHRA and CDR2 YSYEKL. The CDR3 spans 15 residues. J was trimmed by 4 bases and V by 0 bases; bases with no gene match: 3. CDR3 nucleotides: TGCGCCAGCAGCCAAGACAGGGGGTCAGGAAACACCATATATTTT. It yields the protein CASSQDRGSGNTIYF.